The entry that follows covers one T cell receptor (beta chain) sequence. This specimen comes from a study of blood T cell repertoires in COVID-19. Study as a whole: Researchers got acute and convalescent COVID-19 samples from the United States, Italy and Spain.

This table comes from immunoSEQ multiplex PCR, and its TCRdb copy is limited to in-frame clones, with some not included. This repertoire shows about 130,000 clones, roughly four fifths found once; its top ten account for roughly 9.7%. This CDR3 has 16 amino acids. In germline, CDR1 is MNHEY, CDR2 SVGEGT. V was trimmed by 7 bases and J by 4 bases, leaving 19 bases between them. This clonotype originated in a man in his forties or fifties with active or convalescent COVID-19. The chain uses TRBV6-2 or TRBV6-3 and TRBJ2-2, with D perhaps TRBD2 (6 bases). Source material: peripheral blood. This CDR3 is CASTPDAGRRTGELFF. The CDR3 DNA reads TGTGCCAGCACCCCCGATGCAGGGAGGCGCACCGGGGAGCTGTTTTTT.